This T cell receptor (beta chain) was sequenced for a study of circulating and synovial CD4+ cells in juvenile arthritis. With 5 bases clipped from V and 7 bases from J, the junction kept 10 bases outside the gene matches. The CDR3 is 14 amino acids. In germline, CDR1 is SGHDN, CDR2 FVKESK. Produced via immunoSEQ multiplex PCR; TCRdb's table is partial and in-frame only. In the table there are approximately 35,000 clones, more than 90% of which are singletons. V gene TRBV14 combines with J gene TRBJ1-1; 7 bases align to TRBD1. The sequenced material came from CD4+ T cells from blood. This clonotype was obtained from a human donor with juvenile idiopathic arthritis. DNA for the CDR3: TGTGCCAGCAGCTACGGGACAGCGCCTTATGAAGCTTTCTTT. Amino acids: CASSYGTAPYEAFF.